This T cell receptor beta chain was sequenced for a study of blood T cell repertoires in COVID-19 (dated by TCRdb to the early 2020s). Context from the whole study: Samples covering the acute and convalescent phases of COVID-19 were provided by collaborators in the United States, Italy and Spain. The material from the prospective study consisted of cDNA or gDNA derived from T cells, B-cell-depleted T cells, or PBMCs. Where available, HLA class I and class II types were obtained from metadata supplied by the sample provider rather than from assay-based typing. The repertoires were released in a freely available public database meant as a resource for research on the immune response to SARS-CoV-2. The samples were drawn from the first 160 participants of the ongoing ImmuneRACE study and from 1,254 subjects provided by 6 global collaborators. A de-identified subject ID, COVID-19 status, age in years and sex were almost always included in the sample metadata. The dataset comprised deeply sampled blood TCRbeta repertoires from subjects exposed to, actively infected with, or recovered from COVID-19. Study-wide findings and limitations: The quantity of clinical and demographic metadata differed by source and by participant and was supplied without curation.

As regards this clone: Its antigen is not yet known. No base quality information exists; no much larger clone differs at one position.

V and J are truncated by 0 bases and 6 bases respectively, leaving an intervening sequence of 18 bases. From the germline V gene, CDR1 is MGHRA and CDR2 is YSYEKL. The CDR3, cysteine through phenylalanine, is 17 amino acids long. The read is trimmed to its CDR3 DNA, 51 bases read in frame from base 1. In the prospective study, participants were about 18 to 95 years old, resided in 24 geographic areas of the United States, and were enrolled through a virtual design. Cohort assignment in the prospective study relied on participant-reported clinical history from a screening survey and a study questionnaire. Exposed participants had been in contact, within 2 weeks of entering the study, with a person who had a PCR-confirmed or clinician-diagnosed case of COVID-19. In the prospective study, mobile phlebotomists collected whole blood, serum and a nasopharyngeal or oropharyngeal swab from each participant. Prospective study participants could optionally give additional blood draws and questionnaires over an approximately 2-month period. Blood samples from the prospective study were shipped frozen or at room temperature prior to DNA extraction.

TCRbeta CDR3 regions were amplified from genomic DNA by means of the immunoSEQ Assay, a bias-controlled multiplex PCR. The paper's processing steps were these. Within the assay, amplification of reference gene primers was used to estimate how many nucleated cells each sample contained. To quantify the absolute abundance of each unique TCRbeta CDR3 rearrangement, sequence reads were collapsed and filtered. For each sample, productive Simpson clonality was calculated by taking the square root of Simpson's diversity index across productive rearrangements. TCRdb took this table from immuneACCESS and kept in-frame rearrangements with V and J called. Such tables lack part of the clones; where checked against another copy, unresolved V genes explain under half of the gap, and the rest is unexplained. Clone size and V and J calls were adopted from that table, with D and trimming inferred from the DNA. The sample contains about 150,000 clones, about 85% of them found a single time. The ten biggest clones cover roughly 4% of the sample.

Sequencing was performed on PBMCs or T cells enriched from blood (not recorded which). The chain is made from TRBV4-1 and TRBJ2-1; a weak D assignment points to TRBD2 (5 bases agree). The receptor comes from a woman aged 40 to 50 who had been exposed to COVID-19. The CDR3 reads as follows: CASSQDRASTILNEQFF. The nucleotide sequence reads TGCGCCAGCAGCCAAGATAGGGCTAGCACCATCCTCAATGAGCAGTTCTTC.